The 14 T cell receptor beta chains in this list originate from one sample, sequenced in a study of T-cell reconstitution after alpha-beta-depleted transplantation in children. During its preparation, the TCRbeta library received unique molecular identifiers. TCRdb re-analysed the PCR reads in MiXCR, keeping a single row per CDR3 protein. The sample comprises hundreds of thousands of distinct CDR3 sequences, around 15% of which are singletons, and roughly 5% rests with the top ten. Source: PBMCs, mostly from graft donor cells, taken 360 days after TCRalphabeta/CD19-depleted stem cell transplant. These receptors were collected from a male patient younger than 18 who had a stem cell transplant for acute lymphoblastic leukemia, so the T cells may come from the graft donor.

Worth noting for this clonotype: One end of the junction does not line up with germline, which may come from a read error. The chain carries TRBV5-1 and TRBJ2-7; D call uncertain. The germline V gene has CDR1 SGHRS and CDR2 YFSETQ. CDR3 length equals 13 residues. The CDR3, as DNA: TGCGCCGGCAGCCTAGAGGACGGATACGAGCAGTACTTC. It encodes CAGSLEDGYEQYF.

J is TRBJ1-5 and V is TRBV7-9, with 7 bases identical to TRBD1. Trimming at V came to 4 bases and at J to 3 bases, leaving 3 bases not matched to a gene. Germline-derived CDR1 and CDR2 are SEHNR and FQNEAQ (reference sequence). CDR3 length: 14 residues. DNA for the CDR3: TGTGCCAGCAGCTCGGGACAGTACAATCAGCCCCAGCATTTT. Its protein is CASSSGQYNQPQHF.

This clonotype was observed a handful of times. The genes are TRBV29-1 and TRBJ2-1; no reliable D call. Trimming stripped 2 bases from V and 12 bases from J, with 11 bases between. There are 11 residues in the CDR3. The V gene's germline CDR1 is SQVTM and CDR2 ANQGSEA. The CDR3 loop is CSVESTVAQFF. Here the CDR3 DNA reads TGCAGCGTTGAATCTACGGTGGCGCAGTTCTTC.

The chain links TRBV3-1 to TRBJ1-4; 7 bases are shared with TRBD1. The V and J ends lost 3 bases and 8 bases, in that order; junction bases with no gene match: 6. Germline assignment: CDR1 LGHDT and CDR2 YNNKEL (reference sequence). The CDR3 has 14 residues. In nucleotides, the CDR3 is TGTGCCAGCAGCCATGGGACAGTAAAGGAAAAACTGTTTTTT. Protein sequence: CASSHGTVKEKLFF.

The chain uses TRBV7-8 and TRBJ2-5, with D perhaps assigned TRBD1 or TRBD2 (5 bases each). V dropped 7 bases and J dropped 4 bases, with 22 bases sitting between them. The CDR3 is 16 amino acids. Germline values: CDR1 SGHVS, CDR2 FQNEAQ. CDR3 sequence (DNA): TGTGCCAGCACCCTAGGTGGGGGAACTAGACCAGAGACCCAGTACTTC. Translating gives CASTLGGGTRPETQYF.

This clonotype was counted ten times or more. The chain carries TRBV4-1 and TRBJ2-1, with 7 bases identical to TRBD2. Germline V lookup: CDR1 MGHRA, CDR2 YSYEKL. The CDR3 loop spans 15 amino acids. V lost 6 bases to trimming and J lost 9 bases; unmatched junction nucleotides: 14. The CDR3 loop reads CASSPRREGRGEQFF. CDR3 in DNA: TGCGCCAGCAGTCCTAGGAGGGAGGGCCGAGGTGAGCAGTTCTTC.

This clonotype appeared a few times. V is TRBV7-9 and J is TRBJ2-7, with 11 bases lining up with TRBD1. Trimming removed 5 bases from V and 7 bases from J; junction bases left unmatched: 10. CDR1 SEHNR and CDR2 FQNEAQ come from the germline V gene (reference sequence). The CDR3 has 15 residues. CDR3 in DNA: TGTGCCAGCAGCCTCGGGACAGGGGGAACTGGGGAGCAGTACTTC. As protein: CASSLGTGGTGEQYF.

This clonotype turned up a few times. The rearrangement links TRBV15 to TRBJ2-1, with 9 bases matching TRBD2. V was clipped by 1 base and J by 1 base; unmatched bases: 2. The CDR3 loop spans 16 amino acids. CDR1 and CDR2 (germline): LNHNV, YYDKDF (reference sequence). CDR3 sequence reads: CATSRGLAESYNEQFF. The DNA of the CDR3 is TGTGCCACCAGCAGAGGACTAGCGGAATCCTACAATGAGCAGTTCTTC. The complete variable domain, with remaining parts taken from reference TRBV15 and TRBJ2-1, reads DAMVIQNPRYQVTQFGKPVTLSCSQTLNHNVMYWYQQKSSQAPKLLFHYYDKDFNNEADTPDNFQSRRPNTSFCFLDIRSPGLGDTAMYLCATSRGLAESYNEQFFGPGTRLTVL.

This clonotype was seen ten or more times. This sequence joins TRBV12-3 or TRBV12-4 and TRBJ2-1; 8 nucleotides agree with TRBD2. The CDR3 consists of 14 residues. J was trimmed by 4 bases and V by 2 bases; bases with no gene match: 1. CDR3 region: CASSLLAGYNEQFF. The CDR3 region has the DNA TGTGCCAGCAGTTTACTAGCGGGTTACAATGAGCAGTTCTTC.

This clonotype was seen at least ten times. The chain links TRBV5-1 to TRBJ2-1; D is unclear. CDR1 and CDR2 (germline): SGHRS, YFSETQ. The length of the CDR3 is 18 residues. V dropped 3 bases and J dropped 8 bases, with 27 bases sitting between them. CDR3 region: CASSSWALTSGGSDEQFF. CDR3 sequence (DNA): TGCGCCAGCAGCTCTTGGGCCCTAACCTCCGGCGGTAGTGATGAGCAGTTCTTC.

This clonotype was observed many times. The chain employs TRBV12-3 or TRBV12-4 and TRBJ1-1, with 12 bases fitting TRBD1. The CDR3 extends over 17 amino acids. J gave up 5 bases and V 5 bases, and 12 bases lay outside the gene matches. The DNA for the CDR3 is TGTGCCAGCAGTCTAAGTCCGGGACAGGGGGCGCGTACTGAAGCTTTCTTT. This codes for CASSLSPGQGARTEAFF.

This clonotype was detected only a few times. The chain couples TRBV7-9 to TRBJ2-7; D call uncertain. Looked up from germline, CDR1 is SEHNR and CDR2 is FQNEAQ (reference sequence). Trimming took off 0 bases at V and 0 bases at J, with 6 bases between the two ends. The CDR3 loop spans 14 amino acids. The CDR3 loop is CASSLATNSYEQYF. The CDR3 DNA sequence: TGTGCCAGCAGCTTAGCAACTAACTCCTACGAGCAGTACTTC. The whole variable domain, filled in from reference TRBV7-9 and TRBJ2-7, reads DTGVSQNPRHKITKRGQNVTFRCDPISEHNRLYWYRQTLGQGPEFLTYFQNEAQLEKSRLLSDRFSAERPKGSFSTLEIQRTEQGDSAMYLCASSLATNSYEQYFGPGTRLTVT.

This clonotype showed up just a few times. This chain joins TRBV10-2 and TRBJ2-1; possible D gene TRBD2, 6 bases. Trimming left V 6 bases short and J 6 bases short, with 18 bases between. The V gene's germline CDR1 is WSHSY and CDR2 SAAADI. The CDR3 loop spans 15 amino acids. DNA of the CDR3: TGCGCCAGCAGCCCCCGGGGTAGCGGCTTCAATGAGCAGTTCTTC. Amino acid sequence: CASSPRGSGFNEQFF.

There are a few counts of this clonotype. The V call is TRBV27, the J call TRBJ2-7, with TRBD1 as a possible D gene (7 bases). Germline values: CDR1 MNHEY, CDR2 SMNVEV (reference sequence). V gave up 5 bases and J gave up 3 bases, with 20 bases separating them. The CDR3 runs 16 residues. In DNA, the CDR3 is TGTGCCAGCAGTCTGATGCGGGACAGCCGATTCTACGAGCAGTACTTC. Translation gives CASSLMRDSRFYEQYF.